These 27 T cell receptor beta chains came from one sample sequenced in a study of cytomegalovirus exposure and HLA in healthy donors. The PCR employed 60 Vbeta primers together with 13 Jbeta primers. Some clones are missing from TCRdb's copy, which holds only in-frame ones; the method was immunoSEQ multiplex PCR. Of about 160,000 clones in the sample, approximately 70% were seen once. Sequencing was performed on PBMCs. The receptors derive from a man aged 35-49 years in good health and CMV-seropositive.

The genes are TRBV5-5 and TRBJ1-4; D is unresolved. Looked up from germline, CDR1 is SGHKS and CDR2 is YYEKEE (reference sequence). There are 13 residues in the CDR3. V shed 0 bases and J shed 12 bases, with 12 bases lying between them. Written as DNA, the CDR3 is TGTGCCAGCAGCTTGGTTCATGGGGAGCAACTGTTTTTT. As protein: CASSLVHGEQLFF.

The V gene is TRBV6-9, the J gene TRBJ1-6, with 9 bases fitting TRBD1. The length of the CDR3 is 16 residues. Trimming cost V 4 bases and J 9 bases; bases outside gene matches: 10. CDR1 and CDR2 from the germline V gene are MNHGY and SVAAGI. CDR3 nucleotides: TGTGCCAGCAGTTCTAACCGGGACAGGGCAACTTCACCCCTCCACTTT. Its translation is CASSSNRDRATSPLHF.

The V gene is TRBV5-1, the J gene TRBJ1-4; 7 bases are a match to TRBD1. V was clipped by 4 bases and J by 4 bases; unmatched bases: 7. Germline V CDR1 and CDR2: SGHRS, YFSETQ. There are 15 residues in the CDR3. The CDR3 region has the DNA TGCGCCAGCAGCGGAACCGGGACAGATAATGAAAAACTGTTTTTT. This codes for CASSGTGTDNEKLFF.

The DNA of the CDR3 is TGTGCCAGCAGCCCTACGGGGGATCAGCCCCAGCATTTT. As protein: CASSPTGDQPQHF. V is TRBV5-5 and J is TRBJ1-5, with a tentative D call TRBD1 (5 bases). The CDR3 is made up of 13 amino acids. Per germline, CDR1 SGHKS and CDR2 YYEKEE (reference sequence). The V and J ends lost 4 bases and 5 bases respectively, with 10 bases between them.

This chain links TRBV5-4 with TRBJ2-3; no reliable D call. This CDR3 has 13 amino acids. Germline values: CDR1 SGHNT, CDR2 YYREEE (reference sequence). V was cut by 2 bases and J by 6 bases, with 10 bases left in between. CDR3 bases: TGTGCCAGCAGCTTCCCTGAGGCGGATACGCAGTATTTT. Its translation: CASSFPEADTQYF. The complete variable domain, with remaining parts taken from reference TRBV5-4 and TRBJ2-3, reads ETGVTQSPTHLIKTRGQQVTLRCSSQSGHNTVSWYQQALGQGPQFIFQYYREEENGRGNFPPRFSGLQFPNYSSELNVNALELDDSALYLCASSFPEADTQYFGPGTRLTVL.

The V and J genes are TRBV7-9 and TRBJ1-2; possible D gene TRBD1, 6 bases. The CDR3 is 13 amino acids. Germline CDR1 SEHNR, CDR2 FQNEAQ (reference sequence). V lost 1 base and J lost 7, with 10 bases in between. CDR3 sequence: CASSLGTDLGYTF. CDR3 bases: TGTGCCAGCAGCTTAGGGACAGACCTTGGCTACACCTTC. The whole variable domain, remainder taken from reference TRBV7-9 and TRBJ1-2, is DTGVSQNPRHKITKRGQNVTFRCDPISEHNRLYWYRQTLGQGPEFLTYFQNEAQLEKSRLLSDRFSAERPKGSFSTLEIQRTEQGDSAMYLCASSLGTDLGYTFGSGTRLTVV.

CDR3 protein: CATSRDSGAGNTIYF. CDR3 sequence (DNA): TGTGCCACCAGCAGAGATTCGGGAGCTGGAAACACCATATATTTT. The rearrangement uses TRBV15 and TRBJ1-3; unclear D gene. With 0 bases removed from V and 2 bases from J, the gap between germline ends came to 8 bases. Germline CDR1 reads LNHNV; CDR2 reads YYDKDF (reference sequence). The CDR3 consists of 15 residues.

The chain carries TRBV19 and TRBJ2-7, with 7 bases fitting TRBD1. V dropped 6 bases and J dropped 4; count of bases not matched to a gene: 6. Germline assignment: CDR1 LNHDA and CDR2 SQIVND (reference sequence). The length of the CDR3 is 13 residues. The CDR3: CASSRQQGYEQYF. The CDR3 coding sequence is TGTGCCAGTAGCAGGCAACAGGGGTACGAGCAGTACTTC. Looking up the rest from reference TRBV19 and TRBJ2-7 gives the full variable domain: DGGITQSPKYLFRKEGQNVTLSCEQNLNHDAMYWYRQDPGQGLRLIYYSQIVNDFQKGDIAEGYSVSREKKESFPLTVTSAQKNPTAFYLCASSRQQGYEQYFGPGTRLTVT.

This chain uses TRBV4-2 with TRBJ2-7; the match to TRBD2 covers 8 bases. This CDR3 has 16 amino acids. With 0 bases clipped from V and 0 bases from J, the junction kept 4 bases outside the gene matches. The germline V gene has CDR1 LGHNA and CDR2 YNFKEQ. The CDR3 is CASSQEGSGVSYEQYF. The CDR3 DNA is TGTGCCAGCAGCCAAGAGGGTAGCGGGGTCTCCTACGAGCAGTACTTC.

This clone was detected only a few times. CDR3 nucleotide sequence: TGCGCCAGCAGTGAGCCACCTTTAGGCCAGGGGGCGAGTCGCTATGGCTACACCTTC. Translating gives CASSEPPLGQGASRYGYTF. The chain has TRBV10-1 and TRBJ1-2; 8 bases are a match to TRBD1. The CDR3 is 19 residues long. Germline V gene data show CDR1 as WNHNN and CDR2 as SYGVQD (reference sequence). V was clipped by 2 bases and J by 4 bases; unmatched bases: 18.

V gene TRBV19 combines with J gene TRBJ2-7; TRBD2 is a possible D gene (5 bases). The CDR3 length is 13 residues. Per germline, CDR1 LNHDA and CDR2 SQIVND (reference sequence). Trimming took off 1 base at V and 6 bases at J, with 10 bases between the two ends. CDR3 protein: CASSIGASSEQYF. CDR3 nucleotides: TGTGCCAGTAGTATAGGTGCTAGCTCCGAGCAGTACTTC.

V usage is TRBV7-2 and J usage is TRBJ2-2; 7 bases align to TRBD1. CDR3 length: 13 residues. Trimming cost V 5 bases and J 7 bases; bases outside gene matches: 4. Germline CDR1 reads SGHTA; CDR2 reads FQGNSA. Written as DNA, the CDR3 is TGTGCCAGCAGCCTCAGGGGGATCGGGGAGCTGTTTTTT. Amino acid sequence: CASSLRGIGELFF.

The rearrangement uses TRBV29-1 and TRBJ1-1; 9 bases map to TRBD1. This CDR3 has 15 amino acids. From germline, CDR1 is SQVTM and CDR2 ANQGSEA. The junction had 8 bases not matched to a gene; V was cut back by 6 bases and J by 0 bases. The CDR3 here is CSVGGTGSMNTEAFF. The CDR3 DNA reads TGCAGCGTCGGGGGGACAGGGAGTATGAACACTGAAGCTTTCTTT.

This clone was counted between two and nine times. The rearrangement uses TRBV11-3 and TRBJ2-7; 8 bases map to TRBD1. After removal of 7 bases from V and 7 bases from J, the junction contained 9 bases not matched to a gene. CDR1 is SGHNT, CDR2 YENEEA, per germline. The CDR3 spans 13 residues. CDR3 sequence: CASNWQGACEQYF. The CDR3 DNA reads as TGTGCCAGCAACTGGCAGGGGGCCTGTGAGCAGTACTTC.

The V and J genes are TRBV6-6 and TRBJ1-1; possible D gene TRBD1, 6 bases. This CDR3 is built from 14 residues. Germline loops: CDR1 MNHNY, CDR2 SVGAGI (reference sequence). Between the trimmed V and J ends, which lost 2 bases and 1 base, there was a span of 8 bases. CDR3 DNA sequence: TGTGCCAGCAGTTACCTCAGGGGGAACACTGAAGCTTTCTTT. It encodes CASSYLRGNTEAFF.

The sample holds a few counts of this clone. The chain joins TRBV15 to TRBJ1-5; maybe TRBD1 (6 bases). Trimming shortened V by 0 bases and J by 9 bases, and 15 bases separated the two germline ends. CDR1 and CDR2 from the germline V gene are LNHNV and YYDKDF (reference sequence). The CDR3 consists of 15 residues. CDR3 DNA sequence: TGTGCCACCAGCAGAGAGGGAGGGGGACGGAGGCCCCAGCATTTT. Translated, it gives CATSREGGGRRPQHF.

This clone was detected once. The chain couples TRBV6-1 to TRBJ1-2; no definite D call. This CDR3 is 14 amino acids long. Germline assignment: CDR1 MNHNS and CDR2 SASEGT. The V end was cut by 6 bases, the J end by 6 bases, with 17 bases between. CDR3 DNA: TGTGCCAGCAGCCAATGGGGAGGTAGAAATGGCTACACCTTC. Encoded protein: CASSQWGGRNGYTF.

V gene TRBV2 combines with J gene TRBJ2-1, with TRBD1 matching 7 bases. The CDR3 has 15 residues. Germline lookup yields CDR1 SNHLY and CDR2 FYNNEI. V lost 3 bases to trimming and J lost 0 bases; unmatched junction nucleotides: 2. CDR3 bases: TGTGCCAGCAGTGATGAGGGGGCCTCCTACAATGAGCAGTTCTTC. Its protein product is CASSDEGASYNEQFF.

The V call is TRBV11-1, the J call TRBJ2-3; 10 nucleotides match TRBD2. V was pared by 5 bases and J by 5 bases, with 10 bases of the junction left unmatched. Germline V gene data show CDR1 as SGHAT and CDR2 as FQDESV (reference sequence). The CDR3 runs 16 residues. CDR3 sequence (DNA): TGTGCCAGCAGCCTAGAAGCGGGGGGGCCCGGAGATACGCAGTATTTT. It translates to CASSLEAGGPGDTQYF.

This chain joins TRBV5-6 and TRBJ2-5; 10 nucleotides line up with TRBD1. V lost 4 bases, J lost 6 bases, and 12 bases stayed unmatched. Germline V CDR1 and CDR2: SGHDT, YYEEEE. This CDR3 comprises 16 residues. Here the CDR3 DNA reads TGTGCCAGCAGCCCAAGCGGGACAGGGGTCCAGCAGACCCAGTACTTC. It encodes CASSPSGTGVQQTQYF.

Only a few counts were recorded for this clone. The V call is TRBV4-2, the J call TRBJ1-1; the D is unclear. There are 16 residues in the CDR3. Looked up from germline, CDR1 is LGHNA and CDR2 is YNFKEQ. The V end was cut by 1 base, the J end by 2 bases, with 14 bases between. CDR3 in amino acids: CASSQGAWSPNTEAFF. CDR3 nucleotide sequence: TGTGCCAGCAGCCAAGGGGCCTGGTCCCCCAACACTGAAGCTTTCTTT.

The rearrangement uses TRBV4-1 and TRBJ1-1; D unresolved. This CDR3 region has 13 residues. V was cut by 6 bases and J by 1 base, with 9 bases left in between. The germline V gene has CDR1 MGHRA and CDR2 YSYEKL. The CDR3 region has the DNA TGCGCCAGCAGTTGGGCGGGGAACACTGAAGCTTTCTTT. Translation: CASSWAGNTEAFF.

This clone appeared a few times. The V gene is TRBV27, the J gene TRBJ1-1; unclear D gene. The V end lost 6 bases, the J end lost 4 bases, and 9 bases lay between the germline ends. The CDR3 is 12 amino acids. The germline CDR1 and CDR2 sequences are MNHEY and SMNVEV (reference sequence). The CDR3 sequence: CASRSGITEAFF. In DNA, the CDR3 is TGTGCCAGCAGGTCAGGAATCACTGAAGCTTTCTTT.

The gene calls are TRBV7-9 and TRBJ1-1; D remains unclear. The CDR3 has 12 residues. V was pared by 2 bases and J by 4 bases, with 5 bases between. Germline V gene lookup returns CDR1 SEHNR and CDR2 FQNEAQ (reference sequence). The CDR3 region is CASSLRGTEAFF. CDR3 DNA sequence: TGTGCCAGCAGCTTACGGGGCACTGAAGCTTTCTTT.

This chain uses TRBV9 with TRBJ2-5; 10 bases are shared with TRBD1. Trimming took 3 bases from V and 4 from J; bases not matched to a gene: 3. CDR3 length equals 14 residues. The V gene's germline CDR1 is SGDLS and CDR2 YYNGEE. CDR3 nucleotides: TGTGCCAGCAGCGCAGACAGGGGGCTAGAGACCCAGTACTTC. It encodes CASSADRGLETQYF.

The chain recombines TRBV27 with TRBJ1-5, with 8 bases matching TRBD1. This CDR3 has 18 amino acids. J lost 5 bases, V lost 5 bases, and 17 bases had no gene match. From germline, CDR1 is MNHEY and CDR2 SMNVEV (reference sequence). CDR3 DNA sequence: TGTGCCAGCAGTCCAGAAACCGGGACAGGTATTTTGCATCAGCCCCAGCATTTT. This codes for CASSPETGTGILHQPQHF.

The chain has TRBV6-5 and TRBJ1-1; no firm D call. The CDR3 consists of 11 residues. The ends were cut back, 8 bases at V and 3 bases at J, with 7 bases in the middle. Germline V lookup: CDR1 MNHEY, CDR2 SVGAGI. CDR3 coding DNA: TGTGCCAGCCGGGAGGACACTGAAGCTTTCTTT. This translates into CASREDTEAFF.